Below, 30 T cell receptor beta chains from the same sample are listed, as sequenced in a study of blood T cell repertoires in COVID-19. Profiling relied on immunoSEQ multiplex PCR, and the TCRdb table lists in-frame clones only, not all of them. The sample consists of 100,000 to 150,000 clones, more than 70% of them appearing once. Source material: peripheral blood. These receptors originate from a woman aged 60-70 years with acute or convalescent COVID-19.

The CDR3: CASSVAGRPGDTQYF. The CDR3 nucleotides read TGTGCCAGCAGCGTAGCCGGGAGGCCGGGAGATACGCAGTATTTT. The chain employs TRBV9 and TRBJ2-3, with TRBD2 matching over 7 bases. The CDR3 contains 15 residues. CDR1 SGDLS and CDR2 YYNGEE come from the germline V gene. Trimming cost V 0 bases and J 5 bases; bases outside gene matches: 6.

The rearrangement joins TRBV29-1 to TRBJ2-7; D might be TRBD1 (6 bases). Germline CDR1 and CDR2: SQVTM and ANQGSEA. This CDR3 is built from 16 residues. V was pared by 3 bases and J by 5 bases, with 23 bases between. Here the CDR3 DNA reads TGCAGCGTTGAGTCAACGGAATTCAGGGGATTTGACGAGCAGTACTTC. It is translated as CSVESTEFRGFDEQYF.

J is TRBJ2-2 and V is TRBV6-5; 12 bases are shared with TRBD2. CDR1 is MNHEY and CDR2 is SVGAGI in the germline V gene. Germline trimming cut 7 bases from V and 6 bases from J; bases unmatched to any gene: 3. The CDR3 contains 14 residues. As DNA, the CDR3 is TGTGCCAGCAAAAGACTAGCGGGAGCCGGGGAGCTGTTTTTT. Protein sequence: CASKRLAGAGELFF.

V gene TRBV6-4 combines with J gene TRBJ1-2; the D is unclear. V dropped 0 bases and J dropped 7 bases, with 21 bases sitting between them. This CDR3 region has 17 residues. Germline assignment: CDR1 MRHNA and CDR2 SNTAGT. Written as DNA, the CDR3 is TGTGCCAGCAGTGACTCGGCTGGGCAGGATCGGCGCGTTGGCTACACCTTC. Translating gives CASSDSAGQDRRVGYTF.

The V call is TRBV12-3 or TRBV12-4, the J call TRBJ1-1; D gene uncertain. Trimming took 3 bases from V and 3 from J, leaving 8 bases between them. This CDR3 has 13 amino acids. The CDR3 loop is CASSFVSYTEAFF. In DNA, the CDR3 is TGTGCCAGCAGTTTTGTTTCGTACACTGAAGCTTTCTTT.

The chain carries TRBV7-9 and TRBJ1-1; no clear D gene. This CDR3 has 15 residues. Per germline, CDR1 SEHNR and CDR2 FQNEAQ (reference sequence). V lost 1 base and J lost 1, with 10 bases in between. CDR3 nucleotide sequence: TGTGCCAGCAGCTTAGTAGGCGGCGGGAACACTGAAGCTTTCTTT. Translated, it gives CASSLVGGGNTEAFF.

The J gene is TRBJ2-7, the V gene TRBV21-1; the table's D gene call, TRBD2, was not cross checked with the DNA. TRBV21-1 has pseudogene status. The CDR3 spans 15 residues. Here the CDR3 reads CASSNGLRNSYEQYF. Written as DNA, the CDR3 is TGTGCCAGCAGCAACGGACTGCGGAACTCCTACGAGCAGTACTTC.

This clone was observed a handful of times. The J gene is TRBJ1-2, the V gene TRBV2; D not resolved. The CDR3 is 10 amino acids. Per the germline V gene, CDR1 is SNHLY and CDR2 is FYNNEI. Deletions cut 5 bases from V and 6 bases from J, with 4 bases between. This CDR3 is CASSSNGYTF. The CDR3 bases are TGTGCCAGCAGTTCAAATGGCTACACCTTC.

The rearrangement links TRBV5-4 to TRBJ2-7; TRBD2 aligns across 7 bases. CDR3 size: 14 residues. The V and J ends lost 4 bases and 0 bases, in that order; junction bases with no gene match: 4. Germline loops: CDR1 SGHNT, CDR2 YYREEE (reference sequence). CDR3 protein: CASSVRGDSYEQYF. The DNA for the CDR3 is TGTGCCAGCAGCGTACGGGGGGACTCCTACGAGCAGTACTTC.

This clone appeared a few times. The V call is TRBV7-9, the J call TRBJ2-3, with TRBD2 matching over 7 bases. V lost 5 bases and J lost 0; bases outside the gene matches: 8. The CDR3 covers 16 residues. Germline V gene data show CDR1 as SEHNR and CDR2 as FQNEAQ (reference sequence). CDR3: CASSDLSGISTDTQYF. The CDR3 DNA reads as TGTGCCAGCAGCGATTTAAGCGGGATTAGCACAGATACGCAGTATTTT.

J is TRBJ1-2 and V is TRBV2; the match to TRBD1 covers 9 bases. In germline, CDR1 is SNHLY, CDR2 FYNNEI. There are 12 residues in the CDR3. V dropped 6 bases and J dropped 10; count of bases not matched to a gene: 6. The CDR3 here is CASRWTGVNYTF. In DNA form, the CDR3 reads TGTGCCAGCAGGTGGACAGGGGTGAACTACACCTTC.

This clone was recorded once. CDR3: CASSWGLAGALYEQYF. The CDR3 DNA is TGTGCCAGCAGCTGGGGACTAGCGGGAGCACTTTACGAGCAGTACTTC. The chain carries TRBV5-8 and TRBJ2-7, with 14 bases fitting TRBD2. V shed 3 bases, J shed 4 bases, and the junction held 6 bases outside the gene matches. Germline loops: CDR1 SGHTS, CDR2 YDEGEE. The CDR3 sequence is 16 residues long.

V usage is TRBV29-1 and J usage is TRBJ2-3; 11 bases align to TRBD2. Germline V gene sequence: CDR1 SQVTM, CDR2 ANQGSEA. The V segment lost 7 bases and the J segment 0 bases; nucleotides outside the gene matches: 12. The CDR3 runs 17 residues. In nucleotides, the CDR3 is TGCAGCGCCCGACTAGCGGGGATTCTTACTAGCACAGATACGCAGTATTTT. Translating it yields CSARLAGILTSTDTQYF.

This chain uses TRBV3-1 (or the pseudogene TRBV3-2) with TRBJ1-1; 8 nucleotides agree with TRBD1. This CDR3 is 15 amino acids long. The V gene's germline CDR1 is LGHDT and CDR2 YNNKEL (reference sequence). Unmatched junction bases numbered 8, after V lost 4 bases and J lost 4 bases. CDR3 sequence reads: CASSLAGGRGTEAFF. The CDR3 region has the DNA TGTGCCAGCAGCCTAGCAGGGGGCAGGGGCACTGAAGCTTTCTTT.

This chain's CDR3 is CASRLGGTNTEAFF. The DNA for the CDR3 is TGTGCCAGCAGACTAGGGGGCACTAACACTGAAGCTTTCTTT. The chain recombines TRBV3-1 (or the pseudogene TRBV3-2) with TRBJ1-1, with TRBD1 identical over 7 bases. The V segment lost 6 bases and the J segment 2 bases; nucleotides outside the gene matches: 6. This CDR3 region has 14 residues. Germline V gives CDR1 LGHDT, CDR2 YNNKEL (reference sequence).

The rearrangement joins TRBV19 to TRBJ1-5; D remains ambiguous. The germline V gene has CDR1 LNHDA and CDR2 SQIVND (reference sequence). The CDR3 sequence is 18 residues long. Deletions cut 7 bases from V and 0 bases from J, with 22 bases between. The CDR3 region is CASTSSSGLGSSNQPQHF. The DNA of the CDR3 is TGTGCCAGTACCTCCTCCTCCGGACTGGGGAGTAGCAATCAGCCCCAGCATTTT.

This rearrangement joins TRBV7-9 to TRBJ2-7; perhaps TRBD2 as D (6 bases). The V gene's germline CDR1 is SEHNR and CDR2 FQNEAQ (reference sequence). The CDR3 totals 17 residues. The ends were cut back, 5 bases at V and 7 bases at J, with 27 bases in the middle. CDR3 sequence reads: CASSPPVWGTGWGEQYF. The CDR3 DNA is TGTGCCAGCAGCCCCCCAGTATGGGGGACTGGCTGGGGGGAGCAGTACTTC.

In DNA form, the CDR3 reads TGTGCCAGCAGCCAAGTCGAGGGCACTGAAGCTTTCTTT. This encodes CASSQVEGTEAFF. The chain employs TRBV3-1 (or the pseudogene TRBV3-2) and TRBJ1-1; no firm D call. CDR3 length: 13 residues. Deletions cut 1 base from V and 4 bases from J, with 7 bases between. CDR1 is LGHDT, CDR2 YNNKEL, per germline (reference sequence).

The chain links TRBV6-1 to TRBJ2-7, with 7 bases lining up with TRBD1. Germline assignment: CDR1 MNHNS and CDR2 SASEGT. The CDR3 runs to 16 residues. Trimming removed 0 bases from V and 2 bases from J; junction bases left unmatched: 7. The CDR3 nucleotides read TGTGCCAGCAGTGAAGCGGGGTGGGGACAGACCTACGAGCAGTACTTC. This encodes CASSEAGWGQTYEQYF.

CDR3 DNA sequence: TGTGCCAGCAACGGTGACGGCACTCAGGGAGGGTGGTACTTC. Translation gives CASNGDGTQGGWYF. This chain links TRBV2 with TRBJ2-7, with TRBD2 matching 7 bases. Losses at the gene ends were 7 bases for V and 12 bases for J; bases not matched to a gene: 18. Germline assignment: CDR1 SNHLY and CDR2 FYNNEI. The CDR3 contains 14 residues.

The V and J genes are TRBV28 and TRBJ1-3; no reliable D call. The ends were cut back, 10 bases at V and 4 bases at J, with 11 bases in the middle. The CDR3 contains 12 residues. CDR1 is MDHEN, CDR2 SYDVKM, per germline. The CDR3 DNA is TGTGCCACCACTACGAGGGGAAACACCATATATTTT. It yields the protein CATTTRGNTIYF.

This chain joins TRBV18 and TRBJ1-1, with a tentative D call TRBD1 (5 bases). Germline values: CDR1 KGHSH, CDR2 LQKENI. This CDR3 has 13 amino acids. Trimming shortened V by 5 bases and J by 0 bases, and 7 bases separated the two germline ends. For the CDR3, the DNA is TGTGCCAGCTCAGGGGGGGTGAACACTGAAGCTTTCTTT. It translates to CASSGGVNTEAFF.

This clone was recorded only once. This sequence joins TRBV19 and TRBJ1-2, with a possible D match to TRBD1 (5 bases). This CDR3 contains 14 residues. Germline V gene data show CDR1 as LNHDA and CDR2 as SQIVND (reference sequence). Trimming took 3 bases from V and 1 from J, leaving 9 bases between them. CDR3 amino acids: CASSIGTFNYGYTF. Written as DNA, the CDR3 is TGTGCCAGTAGTATTGGGACTTTTAACTATGGCTACACCTTC.

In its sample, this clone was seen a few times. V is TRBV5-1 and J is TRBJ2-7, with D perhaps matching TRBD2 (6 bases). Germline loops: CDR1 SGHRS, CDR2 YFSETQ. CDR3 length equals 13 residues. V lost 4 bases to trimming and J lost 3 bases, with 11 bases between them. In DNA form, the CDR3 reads TGCGCCAGCAGCCCGGGGGACTTCTACGAGCAGTACTTC. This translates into CASSPGDFYEQYF.

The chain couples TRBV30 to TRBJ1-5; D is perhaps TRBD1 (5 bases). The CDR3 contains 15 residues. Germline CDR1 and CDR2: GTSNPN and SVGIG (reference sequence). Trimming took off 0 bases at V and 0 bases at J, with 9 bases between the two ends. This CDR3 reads CAWSVAGISNQPQHF. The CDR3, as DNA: TGTGCCTGGAGTGTCGCAGGGATTAGCAATCAGCCCCAGCATTTT.

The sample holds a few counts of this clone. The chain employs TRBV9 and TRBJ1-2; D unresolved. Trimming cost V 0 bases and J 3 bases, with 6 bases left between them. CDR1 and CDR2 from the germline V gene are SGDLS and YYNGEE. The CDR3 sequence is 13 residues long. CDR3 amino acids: CASSVESDYGYTF. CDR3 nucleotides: TGTGCCAGCAGCGTAGAATCAGACTATGGCTACACCTTC.

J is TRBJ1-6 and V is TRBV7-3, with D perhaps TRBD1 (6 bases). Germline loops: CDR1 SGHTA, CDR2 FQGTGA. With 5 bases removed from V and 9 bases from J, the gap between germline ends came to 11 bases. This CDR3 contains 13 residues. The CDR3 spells CASSVGGASPLHF. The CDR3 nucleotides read TGTGCCAGCAGCGTTGGGGGGGCTTCACCCCTCCACTTT.

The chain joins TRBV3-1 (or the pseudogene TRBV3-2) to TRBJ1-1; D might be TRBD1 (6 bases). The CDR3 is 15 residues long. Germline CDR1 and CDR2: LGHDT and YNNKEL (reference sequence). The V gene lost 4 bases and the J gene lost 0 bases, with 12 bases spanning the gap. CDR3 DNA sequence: TGTGCCAGCAGCCCCCTCGGACAGATGAACACTGAAGCTTTCTTT. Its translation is CASSPLGQMNTEAFF.

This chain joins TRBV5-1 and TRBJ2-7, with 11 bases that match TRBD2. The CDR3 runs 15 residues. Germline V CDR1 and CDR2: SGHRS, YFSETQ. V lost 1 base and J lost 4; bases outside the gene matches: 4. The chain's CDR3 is CASSLIAGGPYEQYF. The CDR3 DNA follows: TGCGCCAGCAGCTTGATAGCGGGAGGGCCGTACGAGCAGTACTTC.

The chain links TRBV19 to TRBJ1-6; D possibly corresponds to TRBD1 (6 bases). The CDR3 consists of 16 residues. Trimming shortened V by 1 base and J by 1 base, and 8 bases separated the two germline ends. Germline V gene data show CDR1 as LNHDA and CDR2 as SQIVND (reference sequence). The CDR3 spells CASSIGQGSYNSPLHF. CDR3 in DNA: TGTGCCAGTAGTATAGGGCAGGGGTCCTATAATTCACCCCTCCACTTT.